The present entry profiles one TCR beta chain with its context. These data belong to a study of T cells in Graves' hyperthyroidism and ophthalmopathy. Germline lookup yields CDR1 DFQATT and CDR2 SNEGSKA (reference sequence). The CDR3 totals 14 residues. J lost 7 bases, V lost 3 bases, and 8 bases had no gene match. Regions amplified from RNA transcripts were the TCR beta CDR3 regions. The HTBI primer set served for first-round RT-PCR of the TCR CDR3. From the multiplex PCR reads, TCRdb called clonotypes with MiXCR, one entry per CDR3 protein. Of about 700,000 distinct CDR3 sequences listed, less than 15% are singletons.

The rearrangement joins TRBV20-1 to TRBJ2-2; 7 nucleotides line up with TRBD1. This receptor was identified in a woman aged 18-30 years with Graves' hyperthyroidism. Sequenced input: blood. CDR3 residues: CSAREQGSGGELFF. The CDR3 DNA is TGCAGTGCTAGGGAACAGGGGTCCGGCGGGGAGCTGTTTTTT.